This T cell receptor beta chain derives from a study of blood T cell repertoires in COVID-19. For the study at large: Samples of COVID-19 (acute and convalescent) were obtained from the United States, Italy and Spain.

Enrolment of Seattle patients took place during active infection, and they were followed longitudinally. Original handling: Amplification from reference gene primers served as the basis for estimated nucleated cell counts. TCRdb keeps only in-frame clones here, not all; method: immunoSEQ multiplex PCR. The V and J calls and the clone size are those of that table, but D and trimming were determined from the DNA. The data contain 240,000 or so clones, roughly 76% of them singletons. Trimming took 2 bases from V and 5 from J; bases not matched to a gene: 10. CDR1 is SGHTA and CDR2 is FQGNSA in the germline V gene. There are 16 residues in the CDR3.

This TCR derives from a woman over 75 with COVID-19, enrolled during active disease. The sample comprised peripheral blood. The V and J genes are TRBV7-2 and TRBJ1-1, with 8 bases aligning to TRBD1. CDR3 amino acids: CASSLTPHRGGTEAFF. The CDR3 DNA follows: TGTGCCAGCAGCTTAACGCCCCACAGGGGGGGGACTGAAGCTTTCTTT.